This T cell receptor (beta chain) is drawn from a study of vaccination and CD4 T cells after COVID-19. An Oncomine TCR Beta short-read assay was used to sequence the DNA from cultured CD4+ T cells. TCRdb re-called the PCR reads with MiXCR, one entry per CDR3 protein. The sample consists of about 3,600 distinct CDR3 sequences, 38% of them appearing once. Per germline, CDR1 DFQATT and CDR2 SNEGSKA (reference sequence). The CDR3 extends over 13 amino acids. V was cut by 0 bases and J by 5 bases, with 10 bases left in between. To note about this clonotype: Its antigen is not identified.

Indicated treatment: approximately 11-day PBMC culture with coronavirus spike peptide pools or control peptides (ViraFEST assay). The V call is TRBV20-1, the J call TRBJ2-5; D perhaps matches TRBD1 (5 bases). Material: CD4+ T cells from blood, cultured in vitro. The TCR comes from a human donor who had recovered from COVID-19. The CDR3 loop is CSARDVGVETQYF. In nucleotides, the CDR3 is TGCAGTGCTAGAGATGTAGGGGTGGAGACCCAGTACTTC.